The rows below give T cell receptor beta chains drawn from one sample of a study of blood T cell repertoires in COVID-19. TCRdb keeps only in-frame clones here, not all; method: immunoSEQ multiplex PCR. The sample yields more than 45,000 clones, around nine tenths seen once. Sequencing was done on a sample of peripheral blood. These receptors all come from a man between 60 and 75 years old with active or convalescent COVID-19. The CDR3 runs from the conserved cysteine through the conserved F or W. Each record gives: J gene, D gene, CDR3 length, clone size, V gene, CDR3 protein, CDR3 DNA. The D gene is left open where the match is weak. Only part of the rows carry a size: once, few, many, or a class if the clone is expanded.

TRBJ2-6,TRBD1,16,-,TRBV6-1,CASSEGGTAGANVLTF,TGTGCCAGCAGTGAAGGAGGGACAGCGGGGGCCAACGTCCTGACTTTC
TRBJ2-3,TRBD1,17,-,TRBV28,CASSSLGQGAGGDTQYF,TGTGCCAGCAGTTCCCTAGGACAGGGGGCAGGGGGAGATACGCAGTATTTT
TRBJ2-1,TRBD1,17,-,TRBV4-1,CASTRGLAKSSYNEQFF,TGCGCCAGCACAAGGGGGCTAGCAAAAAGCTCCTACAATGAGCAGTTCTTC
TRBJ1-5,TRBD1,14,-,TRBV6-6,CASSKQGINQPQHF,TGTGCCAGCAGTAAACAGGGGATCAATCAGCCCCAGCATTTT
TRBJ2-1,TRBD1,16,-,TRBV11-2,CASSRSGQGSYNEQFF,TGTGCCAGCAGCCGATCGGGACAGGGGTCCTACAATGAGCAGTTCTTC
TRBJ1-2,-,13,once,TRBV5-1,CASSLGVRNGYTF,TGCGCCAGCAGCTTGGGCGTGCGAAATGGCTACACCTTC
TRBJ1-3,-,15,-,TRBV5-1,CASSLGDNSGNTIYF,TGCGCCAGCAGCTTGGGGGACAACTCTGGAAACACCATATATTTT
TRBJ1-3,-,14,-,TRBV9,CASSVDSSGNTIYF,TGTGCCAGCAGCGTAGACAGCTCTGGAAACACCATATATTTT
TRBJ1-1,-,14,-,TRBV6-5,CASSGHLVNTEAFF,TGTGCCAGCAGCGGACACCTTGTGAACACTGAAGCTTTCTTT
TRBJ2-1,-,14,-,TRBV30,CAWIAGNSYNEQFF,TGTGCCTGGATTGCGGGGAACTCCTACAATGAGCAGTTCTTC
TRBJ2-2,TRBD2,16,-,TRBV6-2/TRBV6-3,CASSYGGLVATGELFF,TGTGCCAGCAGTTACGGGGGACTAGTTGCCACCGGGGAGCTGTTTTTT
TRBJ1-2,TRBD1,16,-,TRBV18,CASSPPGQGANYGYTF,TGTGCCAGCTCACCACCAGGACAGGGGGCGAACTATGGCTACACCTTC
TRBJ2-3,-,15,-,TRBV5-1,CASSLALASTYTQYF,TGCGCCAGCAGCTTGGCCCTCGCTAGCACATATACGCAGTATTTT
TRBJ1-1,-,14,-,TRBV6-5,CASSYTLQGTEAFF,TGTGCCAGCAGTTACACTTTGCAGGGAACTGAAGCTTTCTTT
TRBJ1-1,-,13,-,TRBV4-3,CASSQDRNTEAFF,TGCGCCAGCAGCCAAGATCGGAACACTGAAGCTTTCTTT
TRBJ1-1,TRBD1,13,-,TRBV9,CASSAQTGVEAFF,TGTGCCAGCAGCGCGCAGACAGGGGTTGAAGCTTTCTTT
TRBJ1-6,-,14,-,TRBV28,CASRVDSSWAPLHF,TGTGCCAGCAGAGTGGACAGTAGCTGGGCACCCCTCCACTTT
TRBJ2-1,TRBD1,16,-,TRBV5-1,CASSPGQGFTYNEQFF,TGCGCCAGCAGCCCTGGACAGGGCTTTACCTACAATGAGCAGTTCTTC
TRBJ1-1,-,16,-,TRBV4-3,CASSQGTGLGNTEAFF,TGCGCCAGCAGCCAAGGGACGGGGTTGGGGAACACTGAAGCTTTCTTT
TRBJ1-2,-,13,-,TRBV5-1,CASSFQGIDGYTF,TGCGCCAGCAGCTTCCAGGGGATAGATGGCTACACCTTC
TRBJ2-1,-,15,-,TRBV20-1,CSASLPIQGVGEQFF,TGCAGTGCTAGTTTACCAATCCAAGGGGTGGGTGAGCAGTTCTTC
TRBJ1-1,TRBD1,14,once,TRBV10-3,CAISEFPGGTEAFF,TGTGCCATCAGTGAGTTCCCAGGGGGCACTGAAGCTTTCTTT
TRBJ2-7,TRBD1,14,-,TRBV10-3,CAIRGTGGEYEQYF,TGTGCCATCCGCGGGACAGGGGGCGAGTACGAGCAGTACTTC
TRBJ2-3,TRBD1,14,-,TRBV9,CASSHGQVRDTQYF,TGTGCCAGCAGCCACGGACAGGTGAGGGATACGCAGTATTTT
TRBJ1-1,TRBD1,15,-,TRBV19,CATLTVGTGDTEAFF,TGTGCCACCCTCACCGTTGGGACAGGGGATACTGAAGCTTTCTTT
TRBJ2-1,-,12,once,TRBV11-2,CASSPWRNEQFF,TGTGCCAGCAGCCCCTGGCGGAATGAGCAGTTCTTC
TRBJ2-1,-,15,-,TRBV7-9,CASSSTGSSYNEQFF,TGTGCCAGCAGCTCCACAGGGAGCTCCTACAATGAGCAGTTCTTC
TRBJ2-7,TRBD1,14,-,TRBV27,CASSPPGGGYEQYF,TGTGCCAGCAGCCCCCCAGGGGGCGGGTACGAGCAGTACTTC
TRBJ1-1,-,15,-,TRBV19,CASSTSWTANTEAFF,TGTGCCAGTAGTACTTCTTGGACAGCGAACACTGAAGCTTTCTTT
TRBJ1-4,-,13,few,TRBV19,CASSIVGPEKLFF,TGTGCCAGTAGTATAGTGGGGCCAGAAAAACTGTTTTTT
TRBJ1-1,-,14,once,TRBV19,CASSIRRSATEAFF,TGTGCCAGTAGTATTCGGCGGTCGGCCACTGAAGCTTTCTTT
TRBJ1-1,TRBD1,16,-,TRBV18,CASSIIQGQMNTEAFF,TGTGCCAGCTCAATCATCCAGGGACAGATGAACACTGAAGCTTTCTTT
TRBJ1-2,-,15,-,TRBV6-5,CASSYSGDTGYGYTF,TGTGCCAGCAGTTACTCGGGGGACACCGGTTATGGCTACACCTTC
TRBJ1-6,-,13,-,TRBV7-2,CATSFSENSPLHF,TGTGCCACCTCTTTTTCCGAGAATTCACCCCTCCACTTT
TRBJ2-3,-,13,-,TRBV2,CASSEEVAHTQYF,TGTGCCAGCAGTGAAGAAGTAGCCCATACGCAGTATTTT
TRBJ2-7,-,16,-,TRBV19,CASSIDREGGSYEQYF,TGTGCCAGTAGTATAGATCGGGAAGGGGGCTCCTACGAGCAGTACTTC
TRBJ2-7,TRBD1,16,-,TRBV4-1,CASSQDSDQTGFEQYF,TGCGCCAGCAGCCAAGATTCCGACCAGACAGGGTTCGAGCAGTACTTC
TRBJ2-2,-,14,few,TRBV28,CASSSPRGSGELFF,TGTGCCAGCAGTTCCCCCCGGGGGTCCGGGGAGCTGTTTTTT
TRBJ1-1,-,14,-,TRBV14,CASSQDRGGTEAFF,TGTGCCAGCAGCCAAGATAGGGGGGGCACTGAAGCTTTCTTT
TRBJ1-2,-,15,-,TRBV5-4,CASSQDSPGNYGYTF,TGTGCCAGCAGCCAGGACAGTCCTGGGAACTATGGCTACACCTTC
TRBJ1-2,-,17,-,TRBV9,CASSVYSTGRTNYGYTF,TGTGCCAGCAGCGTCTATTCGACAGGCCGAACTAACTATGGCTACACCTTC
TRBJ1-2,TRBD1,17,-,TRBV2,CASKRGTGTGAHYGYTF,TGTGCCAGCAAACGGGGCACCGGGACAGGGGCCCATTATGGCTACACCTTC
TRBJ2-5,-,16,-,TRBV5-1,CASSLAPDTLGETQYF,TGCGCCAGCAGCTTGGCCCCGGACACGCTCGGGGAGACCCAGTACTTC
TRBJ1-5,-,15,-,TRBV6-6,CASTPWGDSNQPQHF,TGTGCCAGCACCCCCTGGGGGGATAGCAATCAGCCCCAGCATTTT
TRBJ1-4,-,14,-,TRBV7-9,CASSLDGGGEKLFF,TGTGCCAGCAGCCTGGACGGCGGAGGTGAAAAACTGTTTTTT
TRBJ1-3,TRBD1,16,-,TRBV28,CASTILDRGTGNTIYF,TGTGCCAGCACCATCCTCGACAGGGGTACTGGAAACACCATATATTTT
TRBJ1-5,-,13,-,TRBV6-1,CASSDGANQPQHF,TGTGCCAGCAGTGACGGAGCAAATCAGCCCCAGCATTTT
TRBJ2-7,-,14,few,TRBV3-1/TRBV3-2,CASSQGYASYEQYF,TGTGCCAGCAGCCAAGGATACGCGTCCTACGAGCAGTACTTC
TRBJ2-3,TRBD2,15,-,TRBV7-2,CASSTGLAYTDTQYF,TGTGCCAGCAGCACCGGACTAGCCTACACAGATACGCAGTATTTT
TRBJ1-4,-,12,-,TRBV18,CASSRGGEKLFF,TGTGCCAGCTCACGGGGGGGTGAAAAACTGTTTTTT
TRBJ2-7,TRBD1,16,-,TRBV19,CASSIAGGAFSYEQYF,TGTGCCAGTAGTATAGCAGGGGGCGCATTTTCCTACGAGCAGTACTTC
TRBJ1-1,TRBD1,14,medium-sized,TRBV11-2,CASNNRGMNTEAFF,TGTGCCAGCAACAACAGGGGAATGAACACTGAAGCTTTCTTT
TRBJ1-2,-,15,once,TRBV28,CASSVGGAPTDGYTF,TGTGCCAGCAGTGTGGGAGGGGCCCCAACCGATGGCTACACCTTC
TRBJ2-3,-,13,-,TRBV12-3/TRBV12-4,CASSLTGSDTQYF,TGTGCCAGCAGTTTAACAGGGTCAGATACGCAGTATTTT
TRBJ1-1,-,13,-,TRBV5-1,CASSLAESTEAFF,TGCGCCAGCAGCTTGGCGGAGTCCACTGAAGCTTTCTTT
TRBJ2-1,-,15,-,TRBV4-1,CASSHPLGAYNEQFF,TGCGCCAGCAGCCATCCCCTCGGAGCGTACAATGAGCAGTTCTTC
TRBJ2-5,-,14,-,TRBV3-1/TRBV3-2,CASSQRGGQETQYF,TGTGCCAGCAGCCAGAGGGGGGGACAAGAGACCCAGTACTTC
TRBJ1-5,-,13,-,TRBV6-4,CASSATGNQPQHF,TGTGCCAGCAGTGCGACAGGAAATCAGCCCCAGCATTTT
TRBJ2-1,TRBD2,16,-,TRBV15,CATSREVGLAGNEQFF,TGTGCCACCAGCAGAGAGGTAGGACTAGCTGGTAATGAGCAGTTCTTC
TRBJ1-1,-,15,-,TRBV15,CATSRDLSENTEAFF,TGTGCCACCAGCAGAGATTTATCAGAGAACACTGAAGCTTTCTTT